One sample yielded the 21 T cell receptor beta chains listed below, sequenced in a study of read filtering for tumor transcriptome and immune sequencing (TCRdb year 2020). The run used an Illumina HiSeq 4000. The Immunoverse kit was used to build TCR libraries from 400 ng RNA, with molecular barcoded adaptors covering alpha/delta and beta/gamma chains. In-frame beta chains were kept once TCRdb had trimmed the public reads at Q25 with fastp and called clones with MiXCR. Each entry is one CDR3 protein sequence, shown with its most common DNA and genes. The sample contains 39,000 or so distinct CDR3 sequences, roughly an eighth of them found a single time. Less than 9% of the sample rests with the top ten. The sequenced material came from a population of CD138-negative cells sorted from bone marrow. Taken with the paper, the label for cell subset or site translates to: bone marrow mononuclear cells depleted of CD138+ plasma/myeloma cells by negative magnetic selection. These receptors were obtained from a donor at least 40 years old with multiple myeloma.

This clonotype was recorded many times. The rearrangement uses TRBV7-8 and TRBJ1-1, with D hard to call. V gave up 3 bases and J gave up 0 bases, with 8 bases separating them. Germline CDR1 SGHVS, CDR2 FQNEAQ. The CDR3 runs to 14 residues. The CDR3 is CASSLSRLNTEAFF. Written as DNA, the CDR3 is TGTGCCAGCAGCTTGAGTCGATTGAACACTGAAGCTTTCTTT.

A few counts support this clonotype. This sequence joins TRBV18 and TRBJ2-1; possibly TRBD2 for D (5 bases). V shed 2 bases and J shed 8 bases, with 19 bases lying between them. The CDR3 has 16 residues. The V gene's germline CDR1 is KGHSH and CDR2 LQKENI. This chain's CDR3 is CASSPGRRSGLHEQFF. The CDR3 DNA sequence: TGTGCCAGCTCACCAGGACGACGTTCGGGGTTACATGAGCAGTTCTTC.

Comments on this clonotype: One end of the junction varies from germline; a read error may be responsible. This chain uses TRBV6-6 with TRBJ2-6, with TRBD1 as a possible D gene (5 bases). Germline lookup yields CDR1 MNHNY and CDR2 SVGAGI (reference sequence). The CDR3 is made up of 16 amino acids. CDR3 in amino acids: CANKGTGRSGANVLAF. The CDR3 DNA reads TGTGCCAACAAAGGTACAGGCCGCTCTGGGGCCAACGTCCTGGCTTTC.

Concerning this clonotype: A much larger clone lies a single base off, so this may be a read error. This sequence joins TRBV6-1 and TRBJ2-2; D perhaps matches TRBD2 (6 bases). CDR3 size: 11 residues. CDR1 and CDR2 from the germline V gene are MNHNS and SASEGT. The CDR3 loop reads CASDRAGGLFF. DNA for the CDR3: TGTGCCAGCGACAGAGCCGGGGGGCTGTTTTTT.

In its sample, this clonotype was seen many times. The chain employs TRBV5-1 and TRBJ2-3; 8 positions match TRBD2. Germline trimming cut 2 bases from V and 2 bases from J; bases unmatched to any gene: 4. The germline gives CDR1 SGHRS, CDR2 YFSETQ. The CDR3 is 15 amino acids. CDR3 nucleotides: TGCGCCAGCAGCTTAGGGACTAGAGTCACAGATACGCAGTATTTT. It is translated as CASSLGTRVTDTQYF. The variable domain in full, with the rest retrieved from reference TRBV5-1 and TRBJ2-3, is KAGVTQTPRYLIKTRGQQVTLSCSPISGHRSVSWYQQTPGQGLQFLFEYFSETQRNKGNFPGRFSGRQFSNSRSEMNVSTLELGDSALYLCASSLGTRVTDTQYFGPGTRLTVL.

This clonotype was seen only a few times. One base away lies a much larger clone, so this may be a sequencing read error. The gene calls are TRBV21-1 and TRBJ2-5; the DNA was not used to check the table's D call, TRBD1. TRBV21-1 is noted as a pseudogene. The CDR3 has 14 residues. This CDR3 is CASSTGTPKRAQYF. The CDR3, as DNA: TGTGCCAGCAGCACCGGGACCCCCAAGAGGGCCCAGTACTTC.

This clonotype was counted many times. The chain joins TRBV5-5 to TRBJ2-3; no reliable D call. The germline gives CDR1 SGHKS, CDR2 YYEKEE (reference sequence). V was trimmed by 4 bases and J by 3 bases, leaving 12 bases between them. The CDR3 contains 14 residues. The DNA for the CDR3 is TGTGCCAGCAGCAATGCGCACAGTACAGATACGCAGTATTTT. It yields the protein CASSNAHSTDTQYF.

The DNA for the CDR3 is TGTGCCAGCAGAGGGACAGGGGGCGCCTATGGCTACACCTTC. As protein: CASRGTGGAYGYTF. The V gene is TRBV6-2 or TRBV6-3, the J gene TRBJ1-2; 12 bases line up with TRBD1. Germline CDR1 MNHEY, CDR2 SVGEGT. V dropped 6 bases and J dropped 4; count of bases not matched to a gene: 3. The CDR3 is 14 residues long.

As to this clonotype: Since a much larger clone is just one base distant, this may be a read error. The CDR3 sequence: CASGYGPQGGNQPQHF. In DNA, the CDR3 is TGTGCCAGCGGTTACGGGCCACAGGGCGGCAATCAGCCCCAGCATTTT. The chain recombines TRBV6-1 with TRBJ1-5; possible D gene TRBD1, 6 bases. There are 16 residues in the CDR3. The germline CDR1 and CDR2 sequences are MNHNS and SASEGT. With 8 bases removed from V and 2 bases from J, the gap between germline ends came to 19 bases.

This clonotype was recorded at least ten times. The chain uses TRBV5-1 and TRBJ2-3; 14 bases fit TRBD2. There are 19 residues in the CDR3. Germline CDR1 reads SGHRS; CDR2 reads YFSETQ. With V trimmed by 0 bases and J by 1 base, 7 bases remained unmatched. The CDR3 loop reads CASSLAGLAGVMGTDTQYF. Here the CDR3 DNA reads TGCGCCAGCAGCTTGGCGGGACTAGCGGGAGTTATGGGCACAGATACGCAGTATTTT.

This clonotype was picked up a small number of times. This sequence joins TRBV29-1 and TRBJ2-5, with TRBD2 matching 10 bases. The V gene end was trimmed by 5 bases and the J gene end by 5 bases; junction bases not matched to a gene: 5. This CDR3 comprises 13 residues. Germline V gene sequence: CDR1 SQVTM, CDR2 ANQGSEA. CDR3 amino acids: CSVPSGSGETQYF. The CDR3 nucleotides read TGCAGCGTTCCTAGCGGGAGCGGGGAGACCCAGTACTTC.

This clonotype occurred many times. The chain links TRBV10-3 to TRBJ1-2, with 7 bases lining up with TRBD1. Germline V lookup: CDR1 ENHRY, CDR2 SYGVKD. The V segment lost 3 bases and the J segment 4 bases; nucleotides outside the gene matches: 5. There are 14 residues in the CDR3. In DNA, the CDR3 is TGTGCCATCAGTGAAGGGACAGTGAGCTATGGCTACACCTTC. This sequence encodes CAISEGTVSYGYTF.

This clonotype has at least ten counts. This chain uses TRBV27 with TRBJ2-5, with TRBD1 matching 9 bases. In germline, CDR1 is MNHEY, CDR2 SMNVEV (reference sequence). The trim removed 5 bases at V and 9 bases at J, leaving 4 bases unmatched. There are 12 residues in the CDR3. CDR3 coding DNA: TGTGCCAGCAGTAGCGGACAGGGGTCCCAGTACTTC. This gives the protein CASSSGQGSQYF.

This clonotype was counted at least ten times. This chain joins TRBV7-9 and TRBJ1-1, with 8 bases that match TRBD1. Germline assignment: CDR1 SEHNR and CDR2 FQNEAQ (reference sequence). The CDR3 totals 14 residues. V lost 3 bases and J lost 5; bases outside the gene matches: 5. This CDR3 reads CASSLTGVGTEAFF. The CDR3 DNA reads as TGTGCCAGCAGCTTGACAGGGGTAGGAACTGAAGCTTTCTTT.

This clonotype was seen many times. V usage is TRBV20-1 and J usage is TRBJ1-5, with 7 bases that match TRBD1. The V gene's germline CDR1 is DFQATT and CDR2 SNEGSKA (reference sequence). J was trimmed by 7 bases and V by 6 bases; bases with no gene match: 12. The length of the CDR3 is 14 residues. CDR3 region: CSAAASGGAQPQHF. CDR3 nucleotide sequence: TGCAGTGCCGCTGCCTCAGGGGGTGCGCAGCCCCAGCATTTT.

This clonotype was detected ten times or more. V usage is TRBV6-2 or TRBV6-3 and J usage is TRBJ1-4; 8 nucleotides align to TRBD1. V shed 5 bases, J shed 3 bases, and the junction held 8 bases outside the gene matches. The CDR3 runs to 16 residues. Germline CDR1 and CDR2: MNHEY and SVGEGT. CDR3 amino acids: CASSRGQGQPNEKLFF. Written as DNA, the CDR3 is TGTGCCAGCAGTCGAGGACAGGGCCAGCCTAATGAAAAACTGTTTTTT.

Remarks on this clonotype: A much more abundant neighbour one base away suggests this may be a read error. A read error is likely, as this CDR3 ends without the conserved phenylalanine or tryptophan. The chain is built from TRBV11-2 and TRBJ2-5, with no clear D. The CDR3 consists of 13 residues. Germline V lookup: CDR1 SGHAT, CDR2 FQNNGV. Deletions cut 1 base from V and 2 bases from J, with 5 bases between. In DNA form, the CDR3 reads TGTGCCAGCAGCTTAGGGTATCAAGAGACCCAGTACCTC. Translated: CASSLGYQETQYL.

This clonotype was seen ten or more times. The chain uses TRBV6-6 and TRBJ2-2, with D perhaps TRBD2 (5 bases). Trimming removed 7 bases from V and 6 bases from J, with 12 bases in between. This CDR3 spans 13 amino acids. In germline, CDR1 is MNHNY, CDR2 SVGAGI (reference sequence). This CDR3 reads CASTHGVAGELFF. The CDR3 DNA reads TGTGCCAGCACCCACGGGGTGGCCGGGGAGCTGTTTTTT.

There are many counts of this clonotype. An end of the junction does not agree with germline; a read error may underlie this. CDR3 DNA: TGTGCTAGCAGCCCCTGGGCGACGGACCAAGAGACCCAGTACTTC. Translated: CASSPWATDQETQYF. The chain is built from TRBV7-7 and TRBJ2-5; D remains unclear. Germline assignment: CDR1 SSHAT and CDR2 FNYEAQ (reference sequence). This CDR3 is built from 15 residues.

This clonotype was found many times. This chain connects TRBV7-3 to TRBJ1-6; a weak D match, TRBD1 (6 bases). CDR3 length: 15 residues. Germline CDR1 reads SGHTA; CDR2 reads FQGTGA. Trimming shortened V by 1 base and J by 9 bases, and 13 bases separated the two germline ends. CDR3 sequence (DNA): TGTGCCAGCAGCTTAAACAGGGCTGGAGCTTCACCCCTCCACTTT. As protein: CASSLNRAGASPLHF.

The rearrangement joins TRBV20-1 to TRBJ2-3, with 7 bases lining up with TRBD2. CDR3 length: 15 residues. Germline V gives CDR1 DFQATT, CDR2 SNEGSKA (reference sequence). V shed 2 bases, J shed 5 bases, and the junction held 10 bases outside the gene matches. The DNA for the CDR3 is TGCAGTGCTAGACCAAGCGGGGTGAGGGTAGATACGCAGTATTTT. It specifies CSARPSGVRVDTQYF.